A selection of T cell receptor beta chains follows, all from one sample in a study of blood T cell repertoires in COVID-19. TCRdb's table, derived via immunoSEQ multiplex PCR, lists solely in-frame clones and lacks some. The sample has hundreds of thousands of clones; 88% are singletons. The specimen sequenced was PBMCs or T cells enriched from blood (not recorded which). The receptors originated from a woman aged 40 to 50 with acute COVID-19. Each CDR3 is given with its conserved first and last residue. A D gene is named only where the DNA matches it firmly. Clone sizes are given selectively: once, few, many, or a class where the clone is expanded.

j_gene | abundance | d_gene | v_gene | CDR3aa | CDR3nt
TRBJ2-1 | NA | NA | TRBV9 | CASSVVPSSYNEQFF | TGTGCCAGCAGCGTAGTCCCGAGCTCCTACAATGAGCAGTTCTTC
TRBJ1-2 | NA | NA | TRBV6-1 | CASSEDSIYGYTF | TGTGCCAGCAGTGAAGACAGTATCTATGGCTACACCTTC
TRBJ1-2 | NA | TRBD1 | TRBV29-1 | CSVEVTGGTRGYTF | TGCAGCGTTGAAGTAACAGGGGGCACTCGAGGCTACACCTTC
TRBJ1-1 | NA | TRBD1 | TRBV30 | CAWSVRVSGTGVTEAFF | TGTGCCTGGAGTGTGCGCGTGTCCGGGACAGGGGTCACTGAAGCTTTCTTT
TRBJ1-4 | few | NA | TRBV29-1 | CSGRRGLGTNEKLFF | TGCAGCGGACGAAGGGGTTTGGGGACTAATGAAAAACTGTTTTTT
TRBJ2-5 | NA | NA | TRBV7-6 | CASSIPGHLTETQYF | TGTGCCAGCAGCATCCCGGGACATCTGACGGAGACCCAGTACTTC
TRBJ1-5 | NA | NA | TRBV3-1/TRBV3-2 | CASSQVLGGNQPQHF | TGTGCCAGCAGCCAAGTTCTCGGGGGCAATCAGCCCCAGCATTTT
TRBJ2-7 | NA | TRBD1 | TRBV18 | CASSPQGQGRDEQYF | TGTGCCAGCTCACCACAAGGACAGGGGAGGGACGAGCAGTACTTC
TRBJ1-1 | NA | TRBD1 | TRBV13 | CASSPDRGGQTEAFF | TGTGCCAGCAGCCCCGACAGGGGGGGCCAGACTGAAGCTTTCTTT
TRBJ1-2 | NA | TRBD1 | TRBV13 | CASSDRDRVLANYGYTF | TGTGCCAGCAGCGATCGGGACAGGGTATTAGCTAACTATGGCTACACCTTC
TRBJ2-4 | few | NA | TRBV4-1 | CASSPPAQGAKNIQYF | TGCGCCAGCAGCCCCCCGGCCCAGGGCGCCAAAAACATTCAGTACTTC
TRBJ1-1 | NA | NA | TRBV21-1 | CASSTSGGGMNTEAFF | TGTGCCAGCAGCACTTCAGGGGGCGGGATGAACACTGAAGCTTTCTTT
TRBJ2-7 | NA | NA | TRBV5-1 | CASSSLPQGTAYEQYF | TGCGCCAGCAGCTCGCTACCACAGGGCACAGCCTACGAGCAGTACTTC
TRBJ1-5 | once | NA | TRBV2 | CASHKQGPGSNQPQHF | TGTGCCAGCCATAAGCAGGGGCCCGGGAGCAATCAGCCCCAGCATTTT
TRBJ2-2 | once | TRBD2 | TRBV24-1 | CATSDPSGGGAGELFF | TGTGCCACCAGTGACCCTAGCGGGGGAGGGGCCGGGGAGCTGTTTTTT
TRBJ2-1 | once | TRBD2 | TRBV13 | CASSPRLAPYNEQFF | TGTGCCAGCAGCCCCAGACTAGCGCCATACAATGAGCAGTTCTTC
TRBJ2-4 | NA | NA | TRBV2 | CASRRLGAAKNIQYF | TGTGCCAGCCGGCGGCTGGGGGCGGCCAAAAACATTCAGTACTTC
TRBJ1-6 | few | TRBD1 | TRBV19 | CASRADRGSYNSPLHF | TGTGCCAGTAGAGCGGACAGGGGGTCCTATAATTCACCCCTCCACTTT
TRBJ2-1 | NA | TRBD1 | TRBV6-5 | CASSRTGPYNEQFF | TGTGCCAGCAGCCGGACAGGACCTTATAATGAGCAGTTCTTC
TRBJ1-1 | NA | TRBD1 | TRBV5-6 | CASSPSRPGGEAFF | TGTGCCAGCAGCCCAAGTAGACCAGGGGGCGAAGCTTTCTTT
TRBJ2-1 | few | TRBD2 | TRBV7-2 | CASSLQPGLVAYNEQFF | TGTGCCAGCAGCCTTCAGCCGGGACTAGTGGCCTACAATGAGCAGTTCTTC
TRBJ2-5 | once | NA | TRBV28 | CASSLDTLEETQYF | TGTGCCAGCAGTTTAGACACCTTGGAAGAGACCCAGTACTTC
TRBJ2-4 | NA | NA | TRBV18 | CASSPPGGRGNIQYF | TGTGCCAGCTCACCACCGGGGGGGCGCGGAAACATTCAGTACTTC
TRBJ2-1 | NA | TRBD1 | TRBV4-1 | CASTRQGISYNEQFF | TGCGCCAGCACTCGACAGGGGATCTCCTACAATGAGCAGTTCTTC
TRBJ2-6 | NA | NA | TRBV9 | CASSVAPRSGANVLTF | TGTGCCAGCAGCGTCGCCCCTCGGTCTGGGGCCAACGTCCTGACTTTC
TRBJ2-4 | once | TRBD2 | TRBV6-6 | CASRGPGGLAKNIQYF | TGTGCCAGCAGGGGACCGGGGGGTCTAGCCAAAAACATTCAGTACTTC
TRBJ1-2 | NA | NA | TRBV30 | CAWSSGAPDYGYTF | TGTGCCTGGAGTTCAGGCGCCCCGGACTATGGCTACACCTTC
TRBJ2-2 | NA | NA | TRBV20-1 | CSASYPGGELFF | TGCAGTGCTAGTTACCCGGGAGGGGAGCTGTTTTTT
TRBJ1-6 | NA | NA | TRBV7-9 | CASSFSQGNNSPLHF | TGTGCCAGCAGCTTTTCACAGGGCAATAATTCACCCCTCCACTTT
TRBJ1-6 | NA | TRBD1 | TRBV7-6 | CASSAYRGGDSPLHF | TGTGCCAGCAGCGCGTACAGGGGTGGGGATTCACCCCTCCACTTT
TRBJ1-4 | NA | NA | TRBV5-6 | CASSSPGLRNEKLFF | TGTGCCAGCAGCTCGCCGGGACTTCGGAATGAAAAACTGTTTTTT
TRBJ2-2 | NA | NA | TRBV30 | CAWSTRAAGELFF | TGTGCCTGGAGTACTCGAGCTGCCGGGGAGCTGTTTTTT
TRBJ2-2 | few | NA | TRBV11-2 | CASSSRGGATNTGELFF | TGTGCCAGCAGCTCCAGGGGTGGTGCGACGAACACCGGGGAGCTGTTTTTT
TRBJ1-3 | NA | NA | TRBV15 | CATSPSQGYSGNTIYF | TGTGCCACCAGCCCCTCGCAGGGATACTCTGGAAACACCATATATTTT
TRBJ1-2 | NA | TRBD1 | TRBV13 | CASSSRQGENGYTF | TGTGCCAGCAGCTCCCGACAGGGGGAAAATGGCTACACCTTC
TRBJ1-2 | NA | NA | TRBV19 | CASTVAGNYGYTF | TGTGCCAGTACTGTCGCAGGGAACTATGGCTACACCTTC
TRBJ2-7 | NA | TRBD1 | TRBV23-1 | CASSQFTGTVYEQYF | TGCGCCAGCAGTCAATTTACCGGGACAGTCTACGAGCAGTACTTC
TRBJ1-1 | NA | NA | TRBV7-9 | CASTQGSGDAFF | TGTGCCAGCACCCAAGGATCAGGGGACGCTTTCTTT
TRBJ1-2 | NA | NA | TRBV7-9 | CASSLGAHYGYTF | TGTGCCAGCAGCCTAGGGGCGCACTATGGCTACACCTTC
TRBJ2-1 | NA | NA | TRBV6-5 | CASSSQGYNEQFF | TGTGCCAGCAGTTCTCAGGGCTACAATGAGCAGTTCTTC
TRBJ2-7 | NA | TRBD1 | TRBV4-1 | CASSQLQGISYEQYF | TGCGCCAGCAGCCAATTACAGGGGATCTCCTACGAGCAGTACTTC
TRBJ1-1 | NA | NA | TRBV30 | CAWSTLQGNTEAFF | TGTGCCTGGAGTACACTACAGGGTAACACTGAAGCTTTCTTT
TRBJ2-7 | NA | TRBD2 | TRBV10-2 | CASSEPGLAGAPSYEQYF | TGCGCCAGCAGCGAACCGGGACTAGCGGGGGCCCCCTCCTACGAGCAGTACTTC
TRBJ2-2 | NA | NA | TRBV24-1 | CATSDSRQGGTGELFF | TGTGCCACCAGTGATTCCAGACAGGGAGGCACCGGGGAGCTGTTTTTT
TRBJ1-5 | NA | NA | TRBV5-1 | CASSLAGVSNQPQHF | TGCGCCAGCAGCTTGGCCGGGGTCAGCAATCAGCCCCAGCATTTT
TRBJ2-3 | once | NA | TRBV19 | CASSMGPDTQYF | TGTGCCAGTAGTATGGGGCCAGATACGCAGTATTTT
TRBJ1-5 | NA | NA | TRBV5-6 | CASSLRTGQRNQPQHF | TGTGCCAGCAGCTTGAGAACAGGGCAACGCAATCAGCCCCAGCATTTT
TRBJ1-1 | NA | NA | TRBV12-3/TRBV12-4 | CASSQDTEAFF | TGTGCCAGCAGCCAGGACACTGAAGCTTTCTTT
TRBJ2-1 | NA | NA | TRBV10-3 | CAISESTLGREQFF | TGTGCCATCAGTGAGTCAACCCTGGGCAGGGAGCAGTTCTTC
TRBJ2-3 | NA | TRBD1 | TRBV18 | CASSRTGATDTQYF | TGTGCCAGCTCAAGGACAGGGGCCACGGATACGCAGTATTTT
TRBJ1-3 | NA | NA | TRBV12-3/TRBV12-4 | CASSLGQVGTIYF | TGTGCCAGCAGTTTAGGACAGGTCGGCACCATATATTTT
TRBJ1-5 | NA | TRBD1 | TRBV4-1 | CASSLSGTGRYSNQPQHF | TGCGCCAGCAGCCTTTCCGGGACAGGAAGATATAGCAATCAGCCCCAGCATTTT
TRBJ1-4 | once | NA | TRBV5-4 | CASSLAPSTNEKLFF | TGTGCCAGCAGCTTGGCCCCGTCAACTAATGAAAAACTGTTTTTT
TRBJ1-6 | once | NA | TRBV2 | CASSDSLRNSPLHF | TGTGCCAGCAGCGACAGCCTTCGGAATTCACCCCTCCACTTT